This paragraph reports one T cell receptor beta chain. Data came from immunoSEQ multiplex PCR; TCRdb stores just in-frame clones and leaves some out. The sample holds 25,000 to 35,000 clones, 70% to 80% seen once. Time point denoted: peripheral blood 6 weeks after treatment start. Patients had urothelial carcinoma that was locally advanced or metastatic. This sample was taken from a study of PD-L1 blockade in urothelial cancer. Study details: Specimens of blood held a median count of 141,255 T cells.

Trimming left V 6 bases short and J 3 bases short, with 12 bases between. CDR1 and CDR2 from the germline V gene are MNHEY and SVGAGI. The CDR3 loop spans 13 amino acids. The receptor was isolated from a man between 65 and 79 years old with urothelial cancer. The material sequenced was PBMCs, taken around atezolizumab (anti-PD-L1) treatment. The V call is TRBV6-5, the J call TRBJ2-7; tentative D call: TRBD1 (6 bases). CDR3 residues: CASRGTFRYEQYF. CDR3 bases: TGTGCCAGCAGAGGGACATTTCGCTACGAGCAGTACTTC.